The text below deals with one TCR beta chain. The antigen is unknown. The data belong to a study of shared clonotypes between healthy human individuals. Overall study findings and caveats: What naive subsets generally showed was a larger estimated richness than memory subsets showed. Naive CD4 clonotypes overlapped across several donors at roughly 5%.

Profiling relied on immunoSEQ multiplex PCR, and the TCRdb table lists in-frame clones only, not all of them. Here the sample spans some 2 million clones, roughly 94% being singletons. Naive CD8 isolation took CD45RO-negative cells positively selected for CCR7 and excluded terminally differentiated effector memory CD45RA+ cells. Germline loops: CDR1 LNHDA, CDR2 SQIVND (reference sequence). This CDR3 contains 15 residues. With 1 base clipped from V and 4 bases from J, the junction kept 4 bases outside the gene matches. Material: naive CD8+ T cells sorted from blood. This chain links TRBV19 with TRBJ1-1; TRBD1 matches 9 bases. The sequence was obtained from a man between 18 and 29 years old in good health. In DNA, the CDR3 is TGTGCCAGTAGTATAGGGACAGGGGCTTTCACTGAAGCTTTCTTT. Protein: CASSIGTGAFTEAFF.